The text below deals with one T cell receptor beta chain. The target antigen is unknown. The CDR3 totals 16 residues. V trimming: 5 bases; J trimming: 4 bases; junction bases outside the gene matches: 6. Per germline, CDR1 SGHAT and CDR2 FQNNGV. These data are taken from a study of regulatory T cells in long-lasting Graves disease. The wider study: Persistence in Graves' disease denoted antithyroid drug use beyond 5 years alongside positive TSH receptor antibodies.

Construction of TCR beta libraries relied on iRepertoire HTBI primers and on Arm-PCR targeting CDR3 regions. A single record per CDR3 protein comes from TCRdb applying MiXCR to the multiplex PCR reads. The data hold 700,000 or so distinct CDR3 sequences, with approximately 31% observed a single time. Time point denoted: persistent/refractory GD, antithyroid drugs over 5 years with positive TRAb. The TCR library was made from RNA that had been extracted from PBMCs in TRIzol. Notes on the study in general: Patients with persistent Graves' had lower TCR diversity than newly diagnosed patients.

Here the sequenced sample was peripheral blood mononuclear cells (PBMCs), taken when the disease was refractory, from a patient treated with antithyroid drugs. The sequence derives from a female donor with Graves disease. V usage is TRBV11-2 and J usage is TRBJ2-5, with 14 bases fitting TRBD2. CDR3 residues: CASSARLAGGAETQYF. In nucleotides, the CDR3 is TGTGCCAGCAGCGCCAGACTAGCGGGAGGGGCAGAGACCCAGTACTTC.